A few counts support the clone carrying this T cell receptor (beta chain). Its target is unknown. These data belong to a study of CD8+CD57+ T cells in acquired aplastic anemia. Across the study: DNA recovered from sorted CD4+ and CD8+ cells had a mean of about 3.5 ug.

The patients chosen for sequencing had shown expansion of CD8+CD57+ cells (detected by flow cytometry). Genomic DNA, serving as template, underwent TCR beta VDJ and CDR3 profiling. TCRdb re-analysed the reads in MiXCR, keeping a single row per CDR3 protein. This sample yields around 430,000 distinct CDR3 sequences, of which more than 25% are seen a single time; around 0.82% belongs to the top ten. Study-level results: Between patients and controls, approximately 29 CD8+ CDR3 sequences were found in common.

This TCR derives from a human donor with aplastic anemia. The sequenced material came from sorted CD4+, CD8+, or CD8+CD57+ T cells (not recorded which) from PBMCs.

CDR3 nucleotides: TGTGCCAGCAGTTTAGGGTCGGGGTTAAGTGGCGGGGAGCTGTTTTTT. Translated, it gives CASSLGSGLSGGELFF. The chain combines TRBV12-3 or TRBV12-4 with TRBJ2-2; a possible D gene is TRBD2 (5 bases). Between the trimmed V and J ends, which lost 1 base and 7 bases, there was a span of 16 bases. The CDR3 totals 16 residues.